These 17 T cell receptor beta chains share one sample of origin, sequenced in a study of shared clonotypes between healthy human individuals. Sequencing used immunoSEQ multiplex PCR; TCRdb keeps in-frame clones, though not all of them. The sample has some 900,000 clones, 76% seen once. The sequencing input was memory CD4+ T cells sorted from blood. Noted subset: CD45RA-negative fraction. These receptors were collected from a young man in good health.

In this sample, this clone turned up a few times. The gene calls are TRBV19 and TRBJ1-5; D remains unclear. The CDR3 is 14 amino acids. Germline V gene lookup returns CDR1 LNHDA and CDR2 SQIVND (reference sequence). V dropped 10 bases and J dropped 3 bases, with 16 bases sitting between them. As DNA, the CDR3 is TGTGCCACCGCCTCTTGGGGTCTCAATCAGCCCCAGCATTTT. Amino acid sequence: CATASWGLNQPQHF.

The V call is TRBV5-6, the J call TRBJ2-4, with 12 bases fitting TRBD2. V shed 2 bases and J 4 bases; nucleotides not matched to a gene: 4. The CDR3 has 16 amino acids. CDR1 SGHDT and CDR2 YYEEEE come from the germline V gene. The CDR3 loop is CASSFGLAGKKNIQYF. The CDR3 bases are TGTGCCAGCAGCTTCGGACTAGCGGGAAAGAAAAACATTCAGTACTTC.

The rearrangement joins TRBV5-8 to TRBJ2-7, with D possibly being TRBD1 (6 bases). Trimming cost V 4 bases and J 4 bases, with 9 bases left between them. The germline V gene encodes CDR1 SGHTS and CDR2 YDEGEE. The CDR3 extends over 12 amino acids. Here the CDR3 reads CASSRTVYEQYF. The CDR3 nucleotides read TGTGCCAGCAGCAGGACAGTATACGAGCAGTACTTC.

This chain's CDR3 is CASSPNSYEQYF. Here the CDR3 DNA reads TGCGCCAGCAGCCCTAACTCCTACGAGCAGTACTTC. The chain couples TRBV5-1 to TRBJ2-7; D gene uncertain. Trimming pared 4 bases from V and 0 bases from J, leaving 5 bases between. This CDR3 region has 12 residues. The germline V gene encodes CDR1 SGHRS and CDR2 YFSETQ. The variable domain in full, completed from reference TRBV5-1 and TRBJ2-7, reads KAGVTQTPRYLIKTRGQQVTLSCSPISGHRSVSWYQQTPGQGLQFLFEYFSETQRNKGNFPGRFSGRQFSNSRSEMNVSTLELGDSALYLCASSPNSYEQYFGPGTRLTVT.

The chain carries TRBV6-1 and TRBJ1-5; a weak D match, TRBD1 (5 bases). CDR1 and CDR2 (germline): MNHNS, SASEGT. V lost 2 bases and J 2 bases, leaving 7 bases between the germline ends. The CDR3 covers 14 residues. This chain's CDR3 is CASSERGGNQPQHF. CDR3 sequence (DNA): TGTGCCAGCAGTGAAAGGGGAGGCAATCAGCCCCAGCATTTT.

The chain combines TRBV11-3 with TRBJ2-1, with D maybe TRBD2 (6 bases). The length of the CDR3 is 15 residues. The germline CDR1 and CDR2 sequences are SGHNT and YENEEA. V lost 5 bases to trimming and J lost 9 bases, with 20 bases between them. The CDR3 protein is CASSQGGEISSEQFF. The CDR3 DNA reads as TGTGCCAGCAGCCAAGGAGGGGAAATCAGCAGTGAGCAGTTCTTC.

The genes are TRBV30 and TRBJ2-3; 9 bases map to TRBD1. With V trimmed by 1 base and J by 1 base, 3 bases remained unmatched. The CDR3 covers 15 residues. CDR1 is GTSNPN, CDR2 SVGIG, per germline (reference sequence). CDR3 amino acids: CAWSGRTGGTDTQYF. CDR3 in DNA: TGTGCCTGGAGTGGTAGGACAGGGGGCACAGATACGCAGTATTTT.

The chain recombines TRBV12-5 with TRBJ2-7, with 10 bases fitting TRBD2. The CDR3 contains 17 residues. The V segment lost 0 bases and the J segment 2 bases; nucleotides outside the gene matches: 7. Germline lookup yields CDR1 LGHNT and CDR2 FRNRAP. CDR3 loop: CASGLVATSGAPYEQYF. CDR3 DNA: TGTGCTAGTGGTTTGGTAGCAACTAGCGGGGCACCCTACGAGCAGTACTTC.

This clone turned up a few times. V is TRBV12-5 and J is TRBJ1-6; D is unresolved. V lost 8 bases and J lost 10, with 6 bases in between. The CDR3 sequence is 10 residues long. CDR1 and CDR2 from the germline V gene are LGHNT and FRNRAP. CDR3 residues: CASRGSPLHF. DNA for the CDR3: TGTGCTAGTCGCGGATCACCCCTCCACTTT.

This clone was seen once. This chain links TRBV18 with TRBJ1-1; tentatively, D is TRBD1 (5 bases). The ends were cut back, 6 bases at V and 7 bases at J, with 21 bases in the middle. There are 15 residues in the CDR3. The germline gives CDR1 KGHSH, CDR2 LQKENI. In nucleotides, the CDR3 is TGTGCCAGCTCGCGGGGTTCATCCGGGACCTTTGAAGCTTTCTTT. It codes for CASSRGSSGTFEAFF.

The V gene is TRBV25-1, the J gene TRBJ2-3; D unclear. There are 13 residues in the CDR3. V gave up 5 bases and J gave up 1 base, with 7 bases separating them. The germline gives CDR1 MGHDK, CDR2 SYGVNS. In nucleotides, the CDR3 is TGTGCCAGCAGTCGGCAGGGCACAGATACGCAGTATTTT. Translation gives CASSRQGTDTQYF.

V and J are TRBV7-2 and TRBJ2-3; possible D gene TRBD2, 6 bases. The germline CDR1 and CDR2 sequences are SGHTA and FQGNSA. The CDR3 consists of 13 residues. V lost 5 bases to trimming and J lost 6 bases, with 12 bases between them. The chain's CDR3 is CASSHGGVDTQYF. Here the CDR3 DNA reads TGTGCCAGCAGCCACGGAGGGGTCGATACGCAGTATTTT.

This chain uses TRBV4-3 with TRBJ2-7; possibly TRBD1 or TRBD2 for D (6 bases each). The CDR3 runs 15 residues. The V and J ends lost 0 bases and 3 bases respectively, with 12 bases between them. Germline CDR1 LGHNA, CDR2 YSLEER. The CDR3 here is CASSQDRGAIYEQYF. CDR3 nucleotide sequence: TGCGCCAGCAGCCAAGATAGGGGGGCGATCTACGAGCAGTACTTC.

V is TRBV12-5 and J is TRBJ2-2; 12 nucleotides agree with TRBD2. CDR3 length equals 16 residues. The V gene's germline CDR1 is LGHNT and CDR2 FRNRAP. With V trimmed by 5 bases and J by 5 bases, 6 bases remained unmatched. The CDR3: CASGPGLAGSTGELFF. CDR3 bases: TGTGCTAGTGGTCCAGGACTAGCGGGATCAACCGGGGAGCTGTTTTTT.

This chain links TRBV5-1 with TRBJ2-3; 7 positions agree with TRBD2. The CDR3 loop spans 16 amino acids. The germline V gene encodes CDR1 SGHRS and CDR2 YFSETQ. V shed 0 bases and J 0 bases; nucleotides not matched to a gene: 4. The CDR3 coding sequence is TGCGCCAGCAGCTTGGTTGTTAGCGGGAGCACAGATACGCAGTATTTT. Amino acids: CASSLVVSGSTDTQYF.

This sequence joins TRBV10-3 and TRBJ2-7, with D hard to call. V was trimmed by 6 bases and J by 1 base, leaving 4 bases between them. The CDR3 totals 11 residues. The germline CDR1 and CDR2 sequences are ENHRY and SYGVKD. The chain's CDR3 is CAIRVSYEQYF. The CDR3 DNA reads TGTGCCATCAGGGTGTCCTACGAGCAGTACTTC.

The chain combines TRBV10-3 with TRBJ2-7; TRBD1 aligns across 7 bases. The CDR3 length is 12 residues. CDR1 ENHRY and CDR2 SYGVKD come from the germline V gene. V trimming: 10 bases; J trimming: 3 bases; junction bases outside the gene matches: 6. Here the CDR3 reads CATETGSYEQYF. For the CDR3, the DNA is TGTGCCACGGAGACAGGGAGCTACGAGCAGTACTTC.